The present entry profiles one T cell receptor beta chain with its context. As yet, its antigen is unknown. With 300,000 cells each, the CD8+ T cell subsets were individually sorted in triplicate. This sample is drawn from a study of CXCR3-negative and CXCR3-positive naive CD8 T cells. The CDR3 totals 13 residues. Findings of the study overall: PBMCs showed partially decreased CXCR3 expression after cryopreservation, and most assays used fresh PBMCs. Hydrophobicity was higher for TRB CDR3s found in CXCR3-positive naive cells than in CXCR3-negative naive cells.

5' RACE that incorporated UMI labels was used to prepare the TRB cDNA libraries. Reanalyzing the 5' RACE reads, TCRdb keeps one entry per CDR3 protein, without DNA. The sample has more than 75,000 distinct CDR3 sequences; the top ten hold 0.55% to 0.8%. This receptor was identified in a human donor in good health. Some clones in this sample may be carry-over from other donors' samples. Material for sequencing was naive CXCR3+ CD8+ T cells from blood. Subset meaning: CD45RO-CCR7+CD27+CD95- naive CD8+ T cells expressing CXCR3 (TNR3+). V gene TRBV12-3 or TRBV12-4 combines with J gene TRBJ2-7; there is no DNA to check the TCRdb D call of TRBD1. The CDR3 loop reads CASSLAVPYEQYF.